This T cell receptor (beta chain) derives from a study of T cell changes during pregnancy in multiple sclerosis. Generated by immunoSEQ multiplex PCR, the TCRdb table keeps only in-frame clones and is missing some. Of under 120,000 clones listed, more than 85% are singletons. The germline V and J ends were trimmed by 0 bases and 3 bases, with 15 bases remaining between them. Germline V gene sequence: CDR1 ENHRY, CDR2 SYGVKD. The CDR3 covers 16 residues. This receptor was obtained from a female donor with multiple sclerosis, enrolled in a pregnancy study. Sequenced here: peripheral blood, sampled after pregnancy. This rearrangement joins TRBV10-3 to TRBJ2-7; D might be TRBD1 (6 bases). The CDR3 reads CAISESPPSTGYEQYF. The DNA of the CDR3 is TGTGCCATCAGTGAGTCCCCCCCTTCGACAGGCTACGAGCAGTACTTC.